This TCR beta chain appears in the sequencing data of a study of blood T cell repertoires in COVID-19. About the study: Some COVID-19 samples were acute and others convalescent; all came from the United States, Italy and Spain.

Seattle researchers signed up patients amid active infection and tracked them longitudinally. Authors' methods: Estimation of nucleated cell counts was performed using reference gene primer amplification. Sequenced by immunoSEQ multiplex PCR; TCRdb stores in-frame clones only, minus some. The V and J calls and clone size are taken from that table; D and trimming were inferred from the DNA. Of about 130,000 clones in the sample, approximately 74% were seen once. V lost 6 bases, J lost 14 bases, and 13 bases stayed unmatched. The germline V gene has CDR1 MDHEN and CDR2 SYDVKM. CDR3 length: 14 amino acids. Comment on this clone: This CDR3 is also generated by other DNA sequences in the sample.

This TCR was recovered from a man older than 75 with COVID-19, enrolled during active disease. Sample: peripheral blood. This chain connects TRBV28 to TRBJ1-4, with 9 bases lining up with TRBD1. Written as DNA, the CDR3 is TGTGCCAGCAGGCCGGGACAGGGCACGTTAGGGCTGTTTTTT. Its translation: CASRPGQGTLGLFF.